This paragraph covers one T cell receptor (beta chain) sequence. The CDR3 covers 16 residues. Germline V lookup: CDR1 MDHEN, CDR2 SYDVKM. V was pared by 2 bases and J by 0 bases, with 13 bases between. This entry is derived from a study of shared clonotypes between healthy human individuals. Study details: The people who gave samples were two women and three men aged 18 to 49.

Both subsets, CD45RA+ naive and CD45RA-negative memory, were split from the CD4+ cells. Source study methods: ImmunoSEQ junction-only sequences lacked quality scores, so their filtering differed. Sequencing used immunoSEQ multiplex PCR; TCRdb keeps in-frame clones, though not all of them. V, J and clone size derive from that table, while D and trimming were established from the DNA sequence. The data show about 2.4 million clones, under 95% seen once. The specimen was naive CD4+ T cells from PBMCs. Subset defined: CD45RA+ positively selected. This sequence was found in a man between 18 and 35 years old in good health. Some clones in this sample may be carry-over from other donors' samples. This rearrangement joins TRBV28 to TRBJ1-1; TRBD1 might be the D (6 bases). CDR3 amino acids: CASSLLPGQLNTEAFF. Here the CDR3 DNA reads TGTGCCAGCAGTTTACTTCCGGGACAACTGAACACTGAAGCTTTCTTT.